This T cell receptor (beta chain) derives from a study of T-cell reconstitution after alpha-beta-depleted transplantation in children. This clonotype came up many times. Construction of the TCRbeta library involved unique molecular identifiers. TCRdb passed the PCR reads through MiXCR, listing each CDR3 protein once. The sample includes about 640,000 distinct CDR3 sequences, around 16% of them seen just once. The germline V gene encodes CDR1 DFQATT and CDR2 SNEGSKA (reference sequence). V lost 6 bases to trimming and J lost 4 bases; unmatched junction nucleotides: 9. The CDR3 has 13 residues. The chain couples TRBV20-1 to TRBJ2-7, with TRBD1 matching over 7 bases. The TCR originated in a human donor who donated a stem cell graft to a child with acute myeloid leukemia. The sample was PBMCs from the stem cell graft donor, taken from the stem cell graft. CDR3 nucleotide sequence: TGCAGTGCCCCGACAGGGAAAGATTACGAGCAGTACTTC. Amino acids: CSAPTGKDYEQYF.